This T cell receptor (beta chain) was profiled in a study of T cell responses to AZD1222 COVID-19 vaccine. This CDR3 is 15 amino acids long. Germline V gene lookup returns CDR1 LGHNA and CDR2 YNFKEQ. Trimming stripped 2 bases from V and 3 bases from J, with 13 bases between. TCRdb's copy holds only in-frame clones and misses some; the assay was immunoSEQ multiplex PCR. Here the sample spans approximately 130,000 clones, roughly 87% being singletons. The sequences come from peripheral blood, collected 28 days after the second AZD1222 dose. V and J are TRBV4-2 and TRBJ1-1; tentative D call: TRBD1 (5 bases). This sequence was found in an adult who received the AZD1222 COVID-19 vaccine. CDR3 protein: CASSQPGPSHTEAFF. The CDR3 DNA follows: TGTGCCAGCAGCCAACCGGGACCGAGTCACACTGAAGCTTTCTTT.